In its sample, the clone carrying this T cell receptor (beta chain) was seen a few times. Study processing details: Counts of nucleated cells, estimated from reference gene primer amplification, were obtained. Assay used: immunoSEQ multiplex PCR; TCRdb lists only in-frame clones, some missing. V and J calls plus clone size are reproduced from that table; the DNA served to infer D and trimming. The sample shows roughly 28,000 clones, around 90% of them seen only once. This entry belongs to a study of blood T cell repertoires in COVID-19. For the study at large: The United States, Italy and Spain were the sources of the acute and convalescent COVID-19 samples. The analysed material was cDNA or gDNA that came from T cells, B-cell-depleted T cells, or PBMCs.

The CDR3 extends over 15 amino acids. The trim removed 5 bases at V and 11 bases at J, leaving 12 bases unmatched. Germline CDR1 reads LNHDA; CDR2 reads SQIVND (reference sequence). This chain joins TRBV19 and TRBJ1-4; 9 nucleotides match TRBD1. The sample comprised peripheral blood. This clonotype was obtained from a human donor in a cohort sampled during active COVID-19. CDR3 amino acids: CASSETGQGVRKLFF. CDR3 DNA: TGTGCCAGTAGTGAAACGGGACAGGGCGTGAGGAAACTGTTTTTT.